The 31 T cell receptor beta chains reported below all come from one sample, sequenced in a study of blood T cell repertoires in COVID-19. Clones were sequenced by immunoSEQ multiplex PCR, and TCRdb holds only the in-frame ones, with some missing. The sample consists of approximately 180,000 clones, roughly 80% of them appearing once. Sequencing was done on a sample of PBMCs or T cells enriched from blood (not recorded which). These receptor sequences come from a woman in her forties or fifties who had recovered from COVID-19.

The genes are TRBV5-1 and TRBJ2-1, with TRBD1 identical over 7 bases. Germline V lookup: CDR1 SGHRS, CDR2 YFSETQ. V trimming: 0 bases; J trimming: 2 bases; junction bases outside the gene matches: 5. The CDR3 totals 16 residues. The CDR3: CASSLGPTGAYNEQFF. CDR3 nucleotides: TGCGCCAGCAGCTTGGGGCCCACAGGGGCCTACAATGAGCAGTTCTTC.

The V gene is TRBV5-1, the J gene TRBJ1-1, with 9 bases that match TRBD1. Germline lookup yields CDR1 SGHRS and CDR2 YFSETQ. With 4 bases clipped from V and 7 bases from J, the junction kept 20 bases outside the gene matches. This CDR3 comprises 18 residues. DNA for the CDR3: TGCGCCAGCAGCCCGCGGGTAGGGACAGGGACCTTTGGGGGTGAAGCTTTCTTT. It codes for CASSPRVGTGTFGGEAFF. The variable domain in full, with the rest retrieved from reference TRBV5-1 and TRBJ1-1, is KAGVTQTPRYLIKTRGQQVTLSCSPISGHRSVSWYQQTPGQGLQFLFEYFSETQRNKGNFPGRFSGRQFSNSRSEMNVSTLELGDSALYLCASSPRVGTGTFGGEAFFGQGTRLTVV.

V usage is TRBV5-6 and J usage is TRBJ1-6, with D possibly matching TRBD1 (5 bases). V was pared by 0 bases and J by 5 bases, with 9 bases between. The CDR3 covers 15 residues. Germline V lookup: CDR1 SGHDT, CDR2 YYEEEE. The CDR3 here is CASSLAQGNNSPLHF. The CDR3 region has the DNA TGTGCCAGCAGCTTGGCCCAGGGAAATAATTCACCCCTCCACTTT.

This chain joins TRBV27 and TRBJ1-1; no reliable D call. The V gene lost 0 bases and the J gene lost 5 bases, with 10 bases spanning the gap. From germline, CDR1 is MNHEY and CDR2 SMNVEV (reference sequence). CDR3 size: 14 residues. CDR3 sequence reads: CASSLSPAATEAFF. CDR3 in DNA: TGTGCCAGCAGTTTATCCCCGGCAGCGACTGAAGCTTTCTTT.

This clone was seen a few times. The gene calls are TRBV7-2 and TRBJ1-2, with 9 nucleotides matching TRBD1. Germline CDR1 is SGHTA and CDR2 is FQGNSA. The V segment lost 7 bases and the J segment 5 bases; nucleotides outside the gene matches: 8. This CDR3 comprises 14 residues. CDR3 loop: CASNLQGALYGYTF. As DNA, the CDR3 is TGTGCCAGCAACCTACAGGGGGCCCTTTATGGCTACACCTTC.

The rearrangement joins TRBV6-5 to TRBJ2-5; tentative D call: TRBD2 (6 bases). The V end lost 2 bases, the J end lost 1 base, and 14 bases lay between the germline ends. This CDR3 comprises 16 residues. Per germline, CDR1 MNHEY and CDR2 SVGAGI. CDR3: CASSYVIGGFQETQYF. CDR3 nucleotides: TGTGCCAGCAGTTACGTTATTGGAGGGTTCCAAGAGACCCAGTACTTC.

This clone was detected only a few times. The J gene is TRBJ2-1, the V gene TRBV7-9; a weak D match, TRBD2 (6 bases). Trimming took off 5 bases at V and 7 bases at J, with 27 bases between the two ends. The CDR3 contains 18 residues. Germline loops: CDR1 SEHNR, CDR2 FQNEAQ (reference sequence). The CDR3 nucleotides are TGTGCCAGCAGCCGGGGACTTCCTTTTGCCTTCGAAAGGAATGAGCAGTTCTTC. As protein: CASSRGLPFAFERNEQFF.

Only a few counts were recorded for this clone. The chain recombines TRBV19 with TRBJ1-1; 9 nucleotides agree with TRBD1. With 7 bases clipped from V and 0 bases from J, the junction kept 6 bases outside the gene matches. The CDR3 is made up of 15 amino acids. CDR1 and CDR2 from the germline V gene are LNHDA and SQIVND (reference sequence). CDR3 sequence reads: CASKEQGALNTEAFF. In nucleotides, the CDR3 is TGTGCCAGTAAAGAACAGGGGGCCCTGAACACTGAAGCTTTCTTT.

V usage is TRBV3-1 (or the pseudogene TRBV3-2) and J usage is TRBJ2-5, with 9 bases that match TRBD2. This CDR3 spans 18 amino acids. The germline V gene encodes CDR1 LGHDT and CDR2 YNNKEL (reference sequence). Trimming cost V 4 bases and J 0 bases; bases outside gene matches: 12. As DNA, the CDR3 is TGTGCCAGCAGCCCCCTTGGGGGAGCGGGAGGTCACCAAGAGACCCAGTACTTC. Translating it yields CASSPLGGAGGHQETQYF.

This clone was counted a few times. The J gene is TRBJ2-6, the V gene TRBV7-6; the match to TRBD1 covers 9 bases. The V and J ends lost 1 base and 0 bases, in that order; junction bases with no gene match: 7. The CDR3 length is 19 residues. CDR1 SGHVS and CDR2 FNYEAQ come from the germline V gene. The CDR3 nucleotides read TGTGCCAGCAGCTTAGAACGGGACAGGGCTTTCTCTGGGGCCAACGTCCTGACTTTC. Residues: CASSLERDRAFSGANVLTF.

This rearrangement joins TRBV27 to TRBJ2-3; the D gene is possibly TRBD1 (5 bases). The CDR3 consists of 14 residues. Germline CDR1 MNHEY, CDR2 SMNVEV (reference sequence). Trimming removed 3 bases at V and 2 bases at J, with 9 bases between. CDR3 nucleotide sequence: TGTGCCAGCAGTTTGACAGCGAACACAGATACGCAGTATTTT. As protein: CASSLTANTDTQYF.

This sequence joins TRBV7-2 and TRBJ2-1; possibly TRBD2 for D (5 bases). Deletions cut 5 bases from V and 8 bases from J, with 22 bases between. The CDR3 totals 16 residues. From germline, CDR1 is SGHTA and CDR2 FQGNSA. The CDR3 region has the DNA TGTGCCAGCAGCCCTTTTCCGGCGGGTAGAGTAGATGAGCAGTTCTTC. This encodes CASSPFPAGRVDEQFF. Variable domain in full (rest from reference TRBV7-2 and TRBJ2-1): GAGVSQSPSNKVTEKGKDVELRCDPISGHTALYWYRQSLGQGLEFLIYFQGNSAPDKSGLPSDRFSAERTGGSVSTLTIQRTQQEDSAVYLCASSPFPAGRVDEQFFGPGTRLTVL.

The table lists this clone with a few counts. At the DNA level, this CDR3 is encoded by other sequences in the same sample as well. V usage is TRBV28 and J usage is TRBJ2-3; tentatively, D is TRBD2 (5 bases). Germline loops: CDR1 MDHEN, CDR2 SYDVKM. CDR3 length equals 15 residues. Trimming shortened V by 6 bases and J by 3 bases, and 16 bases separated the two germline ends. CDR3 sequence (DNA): TGTGCCAGCAGCCCCCCCTCGGGATTGACAGATACGCAGTATTTT. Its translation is CASSPPSGLTDTQYF.

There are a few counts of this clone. CDR3 nucleotide sequence: TGCAGCGTTGCCCCAGGGGTCAATGAGCAGTTCTTC. Translation: CSVAPGVNEQFF. This rearrangement joins TRBV29-1 to TRBJ2-1; perhaps TRBD1 as D (6 bases). The germline V gene has CDR1 SQVTM and CDR2 ANQGSEA. Trimming pared 4 bases from V and 6 bases from J, leaving 10 bases between. The length of the CDR3 is 12 residues.

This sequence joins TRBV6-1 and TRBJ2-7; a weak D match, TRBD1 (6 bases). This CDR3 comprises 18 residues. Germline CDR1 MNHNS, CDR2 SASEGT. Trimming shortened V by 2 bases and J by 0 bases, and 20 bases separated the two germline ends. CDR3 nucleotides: TGTGCCAGCAGTGAACGGACCTCCGACACGACAGGCTCCTACGAGCAGTACTTC. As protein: CASSERTSDTTGSYEQYF.

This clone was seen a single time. CDR3 DNA: TGTGCCAGCAGTGGTAAAACAGGGATGGGGTCCAATCAGCCCCAGCATTTT. Translating gives CASSGKTGMGSNQPQHF. The chain recombines TRBV27 with TRBJ1-5, with D perhaps TRBD1 (6 bases). The CDR3 contains 17 residues. The germline V gene has CDR1 MNHEY and CDR2 SMNVEV (reference sequence). Trimming left V 5 bases short and J 3 bases short, with 20 bases between.

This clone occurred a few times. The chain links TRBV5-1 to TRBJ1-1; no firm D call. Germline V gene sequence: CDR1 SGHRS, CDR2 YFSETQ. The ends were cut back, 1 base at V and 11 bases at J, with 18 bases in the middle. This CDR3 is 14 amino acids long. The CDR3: CASSLTTDSKEAFF. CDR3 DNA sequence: TGCGCCAGCAGCTTGACAACAGATTCTAAAGAGGCTTTCTTT.

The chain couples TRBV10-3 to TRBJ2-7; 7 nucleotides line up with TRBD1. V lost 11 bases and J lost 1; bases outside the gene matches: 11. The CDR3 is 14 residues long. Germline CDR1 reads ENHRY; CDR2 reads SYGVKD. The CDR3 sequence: CAARPPGGSYEQYF. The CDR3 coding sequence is TGTGCCGCCCGACCCCCAGGGGGATCCTACGAGCAGTACTTC.

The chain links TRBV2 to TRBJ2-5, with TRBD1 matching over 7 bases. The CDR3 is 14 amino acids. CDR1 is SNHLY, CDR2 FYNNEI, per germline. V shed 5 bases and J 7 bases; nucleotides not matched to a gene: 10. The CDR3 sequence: CASSPGQVGLTQYF. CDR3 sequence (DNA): TGTGCCAGCAGTCCCGGACAGGTTGGGTTGACCCAGTACTTC.

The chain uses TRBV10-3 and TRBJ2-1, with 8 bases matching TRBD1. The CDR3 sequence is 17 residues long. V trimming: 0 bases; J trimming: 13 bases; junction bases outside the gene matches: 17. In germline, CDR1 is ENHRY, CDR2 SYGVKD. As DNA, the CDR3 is TGTGCCATCAGTGAGTCGGGGACAGGCCGGCGGCAACAGGATCAGTTCTTC. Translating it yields CAISESGTGRRQQDQFF.

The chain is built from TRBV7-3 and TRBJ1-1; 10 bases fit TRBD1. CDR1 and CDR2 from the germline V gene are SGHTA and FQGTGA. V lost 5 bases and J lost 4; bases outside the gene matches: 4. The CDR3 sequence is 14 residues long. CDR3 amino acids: CASSAGTGATEAFF. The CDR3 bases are TGTGCCAGCAGCGCCGGGACAGGGGCCACTGAAGCTTTCTTT.

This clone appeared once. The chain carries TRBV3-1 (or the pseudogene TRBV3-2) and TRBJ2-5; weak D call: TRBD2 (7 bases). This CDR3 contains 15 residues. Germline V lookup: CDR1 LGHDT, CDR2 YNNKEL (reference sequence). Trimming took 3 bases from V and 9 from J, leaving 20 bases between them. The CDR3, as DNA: TGTGCCAGCAGCCAGAAGCAAGGTGAAGGGGGGGCCCAGTACTTC. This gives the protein CASSQKQGEGGAQYF.

CDR3 sequence (DNA): TGCAGCGTGGGGGGGGCGGATCAGCCCCAGCATTTT. This sequence encodes CSVGGADQPQHF. This sequence joins TRBV29-1 and TRBJ1-5, with D possibly TRBD1 on 6 matching bases. Germline V gives CDR1 SQVTM, CDR2 ANQGSEA. This CDR3 spans 12 amino acids. The V and J ends lost 6 bases and 5 bases respectively, with 11 bases between them.

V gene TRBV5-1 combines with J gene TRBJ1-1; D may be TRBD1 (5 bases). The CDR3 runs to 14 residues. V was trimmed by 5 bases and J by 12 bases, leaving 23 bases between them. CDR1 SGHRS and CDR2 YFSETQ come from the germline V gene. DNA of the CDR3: TGCGCCAGCAGTCCCCTTGCGGGGACCGGGTGGTCTTTCTTT. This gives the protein CASSPLAGTGWSFF.

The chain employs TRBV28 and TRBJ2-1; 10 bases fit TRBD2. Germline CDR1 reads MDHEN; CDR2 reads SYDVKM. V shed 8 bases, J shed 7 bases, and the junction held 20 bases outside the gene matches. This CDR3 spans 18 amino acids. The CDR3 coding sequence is TGTGCCAGCTTTCCGAGGGAGCGGGAGGGCCTTAGTGTTAATGAGCAGTTCTTC. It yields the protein CASFPREREGLSVNEQFF.

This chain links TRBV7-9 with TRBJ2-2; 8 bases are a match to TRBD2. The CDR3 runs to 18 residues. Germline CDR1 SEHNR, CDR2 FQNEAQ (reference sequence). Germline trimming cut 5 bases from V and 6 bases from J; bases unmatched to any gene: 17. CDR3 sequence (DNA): TGTGCCAGCAGCCGTCGTTGGGCGGGAGGTAGTATCGCCGGGGAGCTGTTTTTT. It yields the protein CASSRRWAGGSIAGELFF.

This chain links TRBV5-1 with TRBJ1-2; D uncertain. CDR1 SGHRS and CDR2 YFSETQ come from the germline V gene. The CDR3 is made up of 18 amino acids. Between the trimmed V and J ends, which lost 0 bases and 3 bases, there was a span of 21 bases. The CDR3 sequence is CASSLETWFLQVHYGYTF. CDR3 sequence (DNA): TGCGCCAGCAGCTTGGAAACGTGGTTCCTCCAGGTGCACTATGGCTACACCTTC.

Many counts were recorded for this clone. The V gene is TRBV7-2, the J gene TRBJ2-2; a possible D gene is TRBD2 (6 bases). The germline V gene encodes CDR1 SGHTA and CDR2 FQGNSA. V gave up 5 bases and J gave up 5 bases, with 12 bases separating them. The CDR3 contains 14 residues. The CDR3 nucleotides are TGTGCCAGCAGCCCGGGAGTTACGACCGGGGAGCTGTTTTTT. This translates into CASSPGVTTGELFF.

CDR3 region: CASSKEVVGTQYF. DNA for the CDR3: TGTGCCAGCAGCAAAGAGGTAGTGGGGACCCAGTACTTC. The chain employs TRBV11-2 and TRBJ2-5; D gene ambiguous. This CDR3 comprises 13 residues. Trimming stripped 5 bases from V and 7 bases from J, with 14 bases between. CDR1 SGHAT and CDR2 FQNNGV come from the germline V gene.

The CDR3 reads CSVAREGLEQYF. DNA of the CDR3: TGCAGCGTTGCCAGGGAAGGGCTCGAGCAGTACTTC. This chain joins TRBV29-1 and TRBJ2-7; maybe TRBD1 (5 bases). This CDR3 has 12 amino acids. Trimming left V 4 bases short and J 6 bases short, with 13 bases between. Germline assignment: CDR1 SQVTM and CDR2 ANQGSEA.

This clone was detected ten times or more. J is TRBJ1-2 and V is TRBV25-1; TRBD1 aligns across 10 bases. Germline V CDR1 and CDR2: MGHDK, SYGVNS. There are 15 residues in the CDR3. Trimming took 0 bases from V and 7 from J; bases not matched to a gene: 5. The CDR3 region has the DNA TGTGCCAGCAGTGAATATGAGGGACAGGGGTCTGGCTACACCTTC. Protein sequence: CASSEYEGQGSGYTF.